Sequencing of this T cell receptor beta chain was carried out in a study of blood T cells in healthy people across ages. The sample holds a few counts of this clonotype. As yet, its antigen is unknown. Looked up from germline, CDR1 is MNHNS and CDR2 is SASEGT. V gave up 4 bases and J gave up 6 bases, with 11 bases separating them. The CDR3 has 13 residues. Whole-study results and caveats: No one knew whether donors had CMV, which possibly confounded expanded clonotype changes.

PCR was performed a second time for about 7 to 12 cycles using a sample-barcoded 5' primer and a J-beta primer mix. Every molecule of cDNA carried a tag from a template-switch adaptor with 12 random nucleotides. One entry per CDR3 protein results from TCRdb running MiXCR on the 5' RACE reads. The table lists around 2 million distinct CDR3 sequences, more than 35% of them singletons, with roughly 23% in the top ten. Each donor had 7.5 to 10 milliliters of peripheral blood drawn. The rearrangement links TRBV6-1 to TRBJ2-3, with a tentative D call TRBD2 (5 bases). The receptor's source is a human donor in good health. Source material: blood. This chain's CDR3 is CASSALSADTQYF. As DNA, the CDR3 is TGTGCCAGCAGTGCACTTAGCGCGGATACGCAGTATTTT.